This T cell receptor (beta chain) was recovered during a study of blood T cell repertoires in COVID-19 (dated by TCRdb to 2020 to 2021). Regarding the study in general: Collaborator samples came from the United States, Italy and Spain and covered acute and convalescent phases of COVID-19. The repertoires were released in a freely available public database intended as a resource for research on the immune response to SARS-CoV-2. Where HLA class I and class II types were available, the types were taken from metadata supplied by the sample provider, not from assay-based typing. Samples were obtained from the ongoing ImmuneRACE study (first 160 participants) and from 950 to 1,500 subjects provided by 6 global collaborators. The prospective study material was composed of cDNA or gDNA derived from T cells, B-cell-depleted T cells, or PBMCs. The dataset comprised deeply sampled blood TCRbeta repertoires from subjects exposed to, actively infected with, or recovered from COVID-19. Sample metadata almost always included a de-identified subject ID, COVID-19 status, age in years and sex. Results and caveats for the whole study, not just this receptor: How much clinical and demographic metadata was included differed by source and by participant, and the metadata was provided uncurated.

The germline V gene encodes CDR1 MNHEY and CDR2 SMNVEV (reference sequence). The CDR3 goes from the cysteine to the phenylalanine over 13 residues. Only the CDR3 DNA is retained, 39 bases long and in frame from the first base. V is pruned by 6 bases and J by 5 bases, leaving 4 bases of the junction without a gene match. Whole blood was collected in K2EDTA tubes by collaborating institutions according to the institutions' own protocols. For TCRbeta analysis, collaborators shipped samples as frozen whole blood, isolated PBMCs, or DNA extracted from either of those sample types. The immunoSEQ Assay, a bias-controlled multiplex PCR, was used to amplify TCRbeta CDR3 regions from genomic DNA. In the paper's pipeline: Nucleated cell counts per sample were estimated from amplification of reference gene primers within the assay. To quantify the absolute abundance of each unique TCRbeta CDR3 rearrangement, sequence reads were collapsed and filtered. Productive Simpson clonality was computed per sample as the square root of Simpson's diversity index over productive rearrangements. The table comes from immuneACCESS by way of TCRdb, which keeps in-frame sequences with V and J called. Part of the clones is missing from these tables; in studies checked, under half for an unresolved V gene and the rest for unknown reasons. The V and J calls and clone size come from that table; D and trimming were worked out from the DNA. The sample records about 75,000 clones, roughly 91% of which are singletons. Of the sample, 15% to 20% falls within the top ten clones.

With regard to this clone: Its antigen is currently not known. No base-level quality is on record; no much larger clone is a single base apart.

The clonotype comes from a human donor in a cohort sampled during active COVID-19. Source material: peripheral blood. Recombination linked TRBV27 to TRBJ1-1, with 9 bases aligning to TRBD1. This receptor carries the CDR3 CASSRDRVTEAFF. The nucleotides are TGTGCCAGCAGCCGGGACAGGGTAACTGAAGCTTTCTTT.